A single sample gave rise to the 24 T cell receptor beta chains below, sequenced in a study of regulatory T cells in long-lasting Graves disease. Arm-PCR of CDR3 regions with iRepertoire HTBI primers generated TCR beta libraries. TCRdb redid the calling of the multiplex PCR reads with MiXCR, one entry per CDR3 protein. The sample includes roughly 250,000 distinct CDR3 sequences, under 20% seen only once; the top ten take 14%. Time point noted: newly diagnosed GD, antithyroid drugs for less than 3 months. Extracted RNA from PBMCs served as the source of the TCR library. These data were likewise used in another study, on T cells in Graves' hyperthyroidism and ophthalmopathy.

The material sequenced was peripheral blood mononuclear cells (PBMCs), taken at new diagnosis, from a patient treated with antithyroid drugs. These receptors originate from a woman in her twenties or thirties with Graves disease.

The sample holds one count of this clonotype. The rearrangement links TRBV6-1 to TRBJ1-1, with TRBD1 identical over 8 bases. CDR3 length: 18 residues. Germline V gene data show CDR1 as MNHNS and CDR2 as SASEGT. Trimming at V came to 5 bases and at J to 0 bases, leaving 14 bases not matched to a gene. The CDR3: CASSNRGGKRAMNTEAFF. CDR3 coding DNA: TGTGCCAGCAGTAACAGGGGGGGGAAGCGGGCGATGAACACTGAAGCTTTCTTT.

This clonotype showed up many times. The CDR3 spells CASSFGESRSDEQYF. As DNA, the CDR3 is TGTGCCAGCAGTTTCGGGGAATCTCGGTCGGACGAGCAGTACTTC. The chain uses TRBV27 and TRBJ2-7; a possible D gene is TRBD2 (5 bases). V was clipped by 3 bases and J by 5 bases, with 17 bases between them. CDR3 length: 15 residues. CDR1 and CDR2 (germline): MNHEY, SMNVEV (reference sequence).

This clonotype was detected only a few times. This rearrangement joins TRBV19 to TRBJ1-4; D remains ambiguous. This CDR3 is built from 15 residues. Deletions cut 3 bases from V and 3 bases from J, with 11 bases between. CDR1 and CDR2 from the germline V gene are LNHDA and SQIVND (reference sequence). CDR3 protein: CASSIPGNPNEKLFF. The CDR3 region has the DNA TGTGCCAGTAGTATCCCCGGGAACCCTAATGAAAAACTGTTTTTT.

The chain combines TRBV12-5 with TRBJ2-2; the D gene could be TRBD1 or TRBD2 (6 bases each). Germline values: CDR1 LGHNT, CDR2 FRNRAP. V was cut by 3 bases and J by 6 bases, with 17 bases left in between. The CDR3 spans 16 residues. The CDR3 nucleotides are TGTGCTAGTGGTTTCGAAGGGGGGATAAGAGCCGGGGAGCTGTTTTTT. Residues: CASGFEGGIRAGELFF.

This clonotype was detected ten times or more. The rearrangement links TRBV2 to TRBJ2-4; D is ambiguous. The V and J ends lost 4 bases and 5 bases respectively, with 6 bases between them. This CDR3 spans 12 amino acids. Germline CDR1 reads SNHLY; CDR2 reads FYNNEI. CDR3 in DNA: TGTGCCAGCAGTGGGCTGCAAAACATTCAGTACTTC. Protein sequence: CASSGLQNIQYF.

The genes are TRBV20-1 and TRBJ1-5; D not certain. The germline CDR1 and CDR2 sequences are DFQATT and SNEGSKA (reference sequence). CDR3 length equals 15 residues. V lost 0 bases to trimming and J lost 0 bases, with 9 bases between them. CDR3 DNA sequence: TGCAGTGCTAGAGATAGGTTGAATAGCAATCAGCCCCAGCATTTT. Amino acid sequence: CSARDRLNSNQPQHF.

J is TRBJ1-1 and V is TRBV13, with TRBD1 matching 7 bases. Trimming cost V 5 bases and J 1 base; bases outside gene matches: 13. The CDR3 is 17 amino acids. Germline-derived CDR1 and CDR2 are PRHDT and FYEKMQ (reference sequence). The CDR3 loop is CASSIRDRLRTNTEAFF. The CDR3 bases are TGTGCCAGCAGCATCCGGGACAGACTAAGAACGAACACTGAAGCTTTCTTT.

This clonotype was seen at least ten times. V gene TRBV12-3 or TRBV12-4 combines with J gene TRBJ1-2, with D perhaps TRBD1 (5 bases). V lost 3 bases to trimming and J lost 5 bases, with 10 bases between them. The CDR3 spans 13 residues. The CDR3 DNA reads TGTGCCAGCAGTTTGACAGAAACGTATGGCTACACCTTC. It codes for CASSLTETYGYTF.

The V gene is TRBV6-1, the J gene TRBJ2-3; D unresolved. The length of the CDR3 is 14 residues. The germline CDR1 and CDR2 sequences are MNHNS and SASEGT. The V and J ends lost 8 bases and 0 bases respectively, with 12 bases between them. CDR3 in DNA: TGTGCCAGCCAAGGCGGACCTAGCACAGATACGCAGTATTTT. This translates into CASQGGPSTDTQYF.

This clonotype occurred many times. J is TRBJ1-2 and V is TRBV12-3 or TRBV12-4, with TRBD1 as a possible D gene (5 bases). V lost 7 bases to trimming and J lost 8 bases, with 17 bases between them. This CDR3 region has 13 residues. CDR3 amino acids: CASIRSGTRGYTF. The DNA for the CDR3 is TGTGCCAGCATCCGGTCAGGGACGCGGGGCTACACCTTC.

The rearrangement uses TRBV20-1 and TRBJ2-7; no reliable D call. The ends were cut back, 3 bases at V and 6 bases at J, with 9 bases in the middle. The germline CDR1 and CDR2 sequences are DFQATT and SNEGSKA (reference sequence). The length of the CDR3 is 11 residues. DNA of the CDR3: TGCAGTGCTAGTCGTACGGGCGAGCAGTACTTC. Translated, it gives CSASRTGEQYF.

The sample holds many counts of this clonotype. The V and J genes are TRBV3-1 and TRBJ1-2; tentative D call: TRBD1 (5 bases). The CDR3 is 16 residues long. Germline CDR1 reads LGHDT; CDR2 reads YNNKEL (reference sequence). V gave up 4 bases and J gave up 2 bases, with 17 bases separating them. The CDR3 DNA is TGTGCCAGCAGCCCCGGTGGTAGGACAAACAACTATGGCTACACCTTC. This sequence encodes CASSPGGRTNNYGYTF.

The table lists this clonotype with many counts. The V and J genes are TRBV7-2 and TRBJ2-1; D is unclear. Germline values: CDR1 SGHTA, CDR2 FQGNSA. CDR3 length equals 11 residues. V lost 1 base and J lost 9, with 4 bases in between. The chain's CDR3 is CASSLVPEQFF. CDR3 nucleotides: TGTGCCAGCAGCTTAGTTCCTGAGCAGTTCTTC.

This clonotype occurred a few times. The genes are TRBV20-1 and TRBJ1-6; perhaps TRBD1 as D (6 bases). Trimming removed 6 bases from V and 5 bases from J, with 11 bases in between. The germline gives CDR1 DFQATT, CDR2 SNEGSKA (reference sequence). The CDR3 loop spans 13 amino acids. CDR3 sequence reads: CSAKQGDNSPLHF. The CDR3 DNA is TGCAGTGCAAAACAGGGAGATAATTCACCCCTCCACTTT.

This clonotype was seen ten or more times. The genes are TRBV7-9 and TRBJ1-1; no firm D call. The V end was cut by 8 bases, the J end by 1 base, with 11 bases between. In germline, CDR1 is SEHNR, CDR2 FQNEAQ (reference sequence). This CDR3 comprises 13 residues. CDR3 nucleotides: TGTGCCAGCCAAGGGAAGGCGAACACTGAAGCTTTCTTT. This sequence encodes CASQGKANTEAFF. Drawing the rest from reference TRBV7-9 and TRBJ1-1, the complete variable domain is DTGVSQNPRHKITKRGQNVTFRCDPISEHNRLYWYRQTLGQGPEFLTYFQNEAQLEKSRLLSDRFSAERPKGSFSTLEIQRTEQGDSAMYLCASQGKANTEAFFGQGTRLTVV.

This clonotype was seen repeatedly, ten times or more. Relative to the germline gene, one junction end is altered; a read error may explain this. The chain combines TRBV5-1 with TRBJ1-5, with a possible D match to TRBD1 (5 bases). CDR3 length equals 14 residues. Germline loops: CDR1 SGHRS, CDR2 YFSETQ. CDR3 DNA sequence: TGTGCCAGCAGCTCCGGGACGGGCGCTGGGCCCCAGCATTTT. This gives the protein CASSSGTGAGPQHF. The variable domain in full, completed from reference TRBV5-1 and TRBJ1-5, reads KAGVTQTPRYLIKTRGQQVTLSCSPISGHRSVSWYQQTPGQGLQFLFEYFSETQRNKGNFPGRFSGRQFSNSRSEMNVSTLELGDSALYLCASSSGTGAGPQHFGDGTRLSIL.

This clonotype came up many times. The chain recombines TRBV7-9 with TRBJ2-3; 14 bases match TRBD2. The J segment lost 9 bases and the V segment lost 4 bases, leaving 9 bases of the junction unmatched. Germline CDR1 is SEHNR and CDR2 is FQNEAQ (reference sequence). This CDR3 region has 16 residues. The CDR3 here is CASSSTTSGGASTQYF. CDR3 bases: TGTGCCAGCAGCTCAACGACTAGCGGGGGGGCCAGCACGCAGTATTTT.

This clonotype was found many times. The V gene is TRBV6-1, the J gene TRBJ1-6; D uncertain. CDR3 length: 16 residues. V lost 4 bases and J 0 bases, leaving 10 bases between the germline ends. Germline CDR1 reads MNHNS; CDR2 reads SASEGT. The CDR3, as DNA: TGTGCCAGCAGTGGGACGGGCAGCTCCTATAATTCACCCCTCCACTTT. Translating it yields CASSGTGSSYNSPLHF.

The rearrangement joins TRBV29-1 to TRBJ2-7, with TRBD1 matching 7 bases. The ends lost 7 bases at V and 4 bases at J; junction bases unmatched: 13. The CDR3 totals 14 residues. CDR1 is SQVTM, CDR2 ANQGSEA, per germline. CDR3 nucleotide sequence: TGCAGCGCTGACAGACAGGGTATCAAGTACGAGCAGTACTTC. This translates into CSADRQGIKYEQYF.

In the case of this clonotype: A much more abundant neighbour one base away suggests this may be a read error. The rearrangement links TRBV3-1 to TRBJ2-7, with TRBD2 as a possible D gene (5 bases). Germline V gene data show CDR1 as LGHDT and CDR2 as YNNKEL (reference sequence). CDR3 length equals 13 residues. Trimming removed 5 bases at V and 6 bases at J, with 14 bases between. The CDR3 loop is CASSVRGKGEQYF. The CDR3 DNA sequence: TGTGCCAGCAGCGTACGGGGTAAGGGCGAGCAGTACTTC.

The CDR3 sequence is CASSASPSTRNEQFF. The CDR3 region has the DNA TGTGCCAGCAGCGCTAGCCCCTCAACGAGGAATGAGCAGTTCTTC. The chain is built from TRBV11-3 and TRBJ2-1; maybe TRBD2 (5 bases). CDR3 length: 15 amino acids. The V and J ends lost 5 bases and 7 bases respectively, with 18 bases between them. The V gene's germline CDR1 is SGHNT and CDR2 YENEEA.

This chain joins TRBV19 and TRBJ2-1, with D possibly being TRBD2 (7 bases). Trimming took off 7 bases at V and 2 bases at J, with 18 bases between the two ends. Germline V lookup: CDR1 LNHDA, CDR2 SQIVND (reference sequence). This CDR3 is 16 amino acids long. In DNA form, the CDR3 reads TGTGCCAGTACTCTCGGCGGGGGCCACACCTACAATGAGCAGTTCTTC. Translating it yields CASTLGGGHTYNEQFF.

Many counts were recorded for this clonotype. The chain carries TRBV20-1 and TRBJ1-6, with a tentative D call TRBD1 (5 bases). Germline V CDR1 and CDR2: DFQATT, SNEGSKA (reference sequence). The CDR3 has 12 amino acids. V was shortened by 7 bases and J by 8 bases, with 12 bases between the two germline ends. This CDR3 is CSVGDGYSPLHF. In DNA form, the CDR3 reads TGCAGTGTGGGGGACGGCTATTCACCCCTCCACTTT.

The CDR3 DNA sequence: TGTGCCAGCTCACTTCGGGGGACAGGGGGCGGAACGGCAACTAATGAAAAACTGTTTTTT. This translates into CASSLRGTGGGTATNEKLFF. This rearrangement joins TRBV18 to TRBJ1-4, with TRBD1 matching over 12 bases. The V gene's germline CDR1 is KGHSH and CDR2 LQKENI. J lost 0 bases, V lost 4 bases, and 12 bases had no gene match. The CDR3 has 20 amino acids.